These T cell receptor beta chains were read from a single sample in a study of blood T cell repertoires in COVID-19. The data were produced by immunoSEQ multiplex PCR, yet TCRdb's version contains in-frame clones alone and is incomplete. Of around 30,000 clones in the sample, more than 60% were seen once. The sample consisted of peripheral blood. The receptors were gathered from a woman in her 70s with active or convalescent COVID-19. CDR3s include the opening cysteine and the closing phenylalanine or tryptophan. Each record gives: clone size, D gene, J gene, V gene, CDR3 length, CDR3 protein, CDR3 DNA. A D gene is named only where the DNA matches it firmly. The size field is filled for only some rows; it gives once, few, many or a size class.

clone size: NA
D gene: TRBD1
J gene: TRBJ2-7
V gene: TRBV27
CDR3 length: 16
CDR3 protein: CASSLSGTGGRREQYF
CDR3 DNA: TGTGCCAGCAGTTTATCCGGGACAGGGGGCAGGCGCGAGCAGTACTTC

clone size: NA
D gene: NA
J gene: TRBJ2-7
V gene: TRBV11-2
CDR3 length: 15
CDR3 protein: CASSLVVGGPGEQYF
CDR3 DNA: TGTGCCAGCAGCTTAGTTGTGGGGGGGCCGGGCGAGCAGTACTTC

clone size: NA
D gene: NA
J gene: TRBJ1-1
V gene: TRBV25-1
CDR3 length: 14
CDR3 protein: CASSEYGANTEAFF
CDR3 DNA: TGTGCCAGCAGTGAATATGGAGCGAACACTGAAGCTTTCTTT

clone size: NA
D gene: NA
J gene: TRBJ1-2
V gene: TRBV27
CDR3 length: 15
CDR3 protein: CASSLSLRGNYGYTF
CDR3 DNA: TGTGCCAGCAGTTTATCGTTAAGGGGTAACTATGGCTACACCTTC

clone size: NA
D gene: TRBD2
J gene: TRBJ2-1
V gene: TRBV7-2
CDR3 length: 16
CDR3 protein: CASSARTSGRYNEQFF
CDR3 DNA: TGTGCCAGCAGCGCGCGGACTAGCGGGAGGTACAATGAGCAGTTCTTC

clone size: once
D gene: TRBD1
J gene: TRBJ1-4
V gene: TRBV4-3
CDR3 length: 16
CDR3 protein: CASSQPGQGFGEKLFF
CDR3 DNA: TGCGCCAGCAGCCAACCCGGACAGGGATTCGGGGAAAAACTGTTTTTT

clone size: NA
D gene: TRBD2
J gene: TRBJ2-1
V gene: TRBV9
CDR3 length: 17
CDR3 protein: CASSAQIAGFLGNEQFF
CDR3 DNA: TGTGCCAGCAGCGCCCAAATAGCGGGATTCTTGGGGAATGAGCAGTTCTTC

clone size: NA
D gene: TRBD1
J gene: TRBJ1-2
V gene: TRBV5-4
CDR3 length: 15
CDR3 protein: CASSRGTGINYGYTF
CDR3 DNA: TGTGCCAGCAGCCGAGGGACAGGGATTAACTATGGCTACACCTTC

clone size: NA
D gene: NA
J gene: TRBJ1-1
V gene: TRBV30
CDR3 length: 12
CDR3 protein: CAWIEGGTEAFF
CDR3 DNA: TGTGCCTGGATAGAGGGTGGCACTGAAGCTTTCTTT

clone size: NA
D gene: TRBD2
J gene: TRBJ2-7
V gene: TRBV11-2
CDR3 length: 15
CDR3 protein: CASSLGLAISYEQYF
CDR3 DNA: TGTGCCAGCAGCTTGGGACTAGCGATCTCCTACGAGCAGTACTTC

clone size: NA
D gene: NA
J gene: TRBJ1-5
V gene: TRBV19
CDR3 length: 19
CDR3 protein: CASSIDTADVSDSNQPQHF
CDR3 DNA: TGTGCCAGTAGTATAGACACAGCAGACGTGTCAGACAGCAATCAGCCCCAGCATTTT

clone size: NA
D gene: TRBD2
J gene: TRBJ2-1
V gene: TRBV7-8
CDR3 length: 15
CDR3 protein: CASSLIAGGHDEQFF
CDR3 DNA: TGTGCCAGCAGCTTAATAGCGGGGGGTCATGATGAGCAGTTCTTC

clone size: NA
D gene: TRBD2
J gene: TRBJ2-6
V gene: TRBV15
CDR3 length: 19
CDR3 protein: CATSRDTGTTRSGANVLTF
CDR3 DNA: TGTGCCACCAGCAGAGATACCGGGACTACCCGGTCTGGGGCCAACGTCCTGACTTTC

clone size: NA
D gene: NA
J gene: TRBJ2-5
V gene: TRBV5-1
CDR3 length: 14
CDR3 protein: CASSLGTGLETQYF
CDR3 DNA: TGCGCCAGCAGCTTGGGTACGGGTTTGGAGACCCAGTACTTC

clone size: once
D gene: NA
J gene: TRBJ2-7
V gene: TRBV7-5
CDR3 length: 13
CDR3 protein: CARSHRVAYEQYF
CDR3 DNA: TGTGCCAGAAGCCACAGGGTTGCCTACGAGCAGTACTTC

clone size: NA
D gene: TRBD2
J gene: TRBJ2-3
V gene: TRBV10-3
CDR3 length: 14
CDR3 protein: CAILRTSGTDTQYF
CDR3 DNA: TGTGCCATCCTACGGACTAGCGGCACAGATACGCAGTATTTT

clone size: NA
D gene: NA
J gene: TRBJ2-5
V gene: TRBV7-2
CDR3 length: 15
CDR3 protein: CASSPGRGIQETQYF
CDR3 DNA: TGTGCCAGCAGCCCCGGGCGGGGCATCCAAGAGACCCAGTACTTC

clone size: NA
D gene: NA
J gene: TRBJ1-4
V gene: TRBV30
CDR3 length: 13
CDR3 protein: CAWSNGGGEKLFF
CDR3 DNA: TGTGCCTGGAGTAATGGGGGGGGTGAAAAACTGTTTTTT

clone size: NA
D gene: TRBD1
J gene: TRBJ1-4
V gene: TRBV18
CDR3 length: 14
CDR3 protein: CASSVDRANEKLFF
CDR3 DNA: TGTGCCAGCTCAGTCGACAGGGCTAATGAAAAACTGTTTTTT

clone size: NA
D gene: TRBD2
J gene: TRBJ2-7
V gene: TRBV6-2/TRBV6-3
CDR3 length: 16
CDR3 protein: CASSQIFGGDLYEQYF
CDR3 DNA: TGTGCCAGCAGCCAGATATTCGGGGGGGACCTCTACGAGCAGTACTTC

clone size: NA
D gene: NA
J gene: TRBJ1-1
V gene: TRBV5-1
CDR3 length: 15
CDR3 protein: CASSLSPQGYTEAFF
CDR3 DNA: TGCGCCAGCAGCTTGAGCCCACAGGGCTACACTGAAGCTTTCTTT

clone size: NA
D gene: TRBD1
J gene: TRBJ1-1
V gene: TRBV12-5
CDR3 length: 15
CDR3 protein: CASGLVQDRGTEAFF
CDR3 DNA: TGTGCTAGTGGTTTGGTACAGGACAGGGGGACTGAAGCTTTCTTT

clone size: NA
D gene: NA
J gene: TRBJ1-2
V gene: TRBV5-5
CDR3 length: 14
CDR3 protein: CASSLIQGFYGYTF
CDR3 DNA: TGTGCCAGCAGCCTAATACAGGGTTTCTATGGCTACACCTTC

clone size: NA
D gene: NA
J gene: TRBJ2-1
V gene: TRBV6-2/TRBV6-3
CDR3 length: 15
CDR3 protein: CASSPGVDKVNEQFF
CDR3 DNA: TGTGCCAGCAGCCCCGGGGTAGATAAGGTCAATGAGCAGTTCTTC

clone size: NA
D gene: NA
J gene: TRBJ1-1
V gene: TRBV7-9
CDR3 length: 12
CDR3 protein: CASSFRNTEAFF
CDR3 DNA: TGTGCCAGCAGCTTCAGGAACACTGAAGCTTTCTTT

clone size: NA
D gene: TRBD1
J gene: TRBJ1-6
V gene: TRBV7-9
CDR3 length: 14
CDR3 protein: CASSPTGSGSPLHF
CDR3 DNA: TGTGCCAGCAGCCCGACAGGGTCAGGGTCACCCCTCCACTTT

clone size: once
D gene: NA
J gene: TRBJ1-6
V gene: TRBV5-8
CDR3 length: 14
CDR3 protein: CASKSREGNSPLHF
CDR3 DNA: TGTGCCAGCAAGAGCAGGGAAGGCAATTCACCCCTCCACTTT

clone size: NA
D gene: TRBD2
J gene: TRBJ2-5
V gene: TRBV10-1
CDR3 length: 15
CDR3 protein: CASNPSGGAGETQYF
CDR3 DNA: TGCGCCAGCAATCCCAGCGGGGGGGCCGGAGAGACCCAGTACTTC

clone size: NA
D gene: TRBD1
J gene: TRBJ1-5
V gene: TRBV10-3
CDR3 length: 15
CDR3 protein: CAIRGTGDSNQPQHF
CDR3 DNA: TGTGCCATCAGGGGGACAGGGGATAGCAATCAGCCCCAGCATTTT